The 26 T cell receptor beta chains listed next were all sequenced from one sample in a study of Graves' ophthalmopathy and Graves' hyperthyroidism. Investigators amplified TCR beta CDR3 regions from RNA transcripts. In the first round, RT-PCR was carried out with HTBI primers, and a multiplex PCR formed the second round. TCRdb re-called the multiplex PCR reads with MiXCR, one entry per CDR3 protein. The data contain about 660,000 distinct CDR3 sequences, approximately 39% of them seen just once; the ten biggest clones take up over 2.5%. The sequencing sample was made of peripheral blood. The receptor source for this set is an adult man with Graves' ophthalmopathy.

The chain has TRBV29-1 and TRBJ1-6; D may be TRBD1 (6 bases). Looked up from germline, CDR1 is SQVTM and CDR2 is ANQGSEA. This CDR3 comprises 12 residues. The V gene lost 6 bases and the J gene lost 8 bases, with 11 bases spanning the gap. CDR3 in amino acids: CSVQGRDSPLHF. Written as DNA, the CDR3 is TGCAGCGTACAGGGAAGGGATTCACCCCTCCACTTT.

In its sample, this clonotype was seen many times. CDR3 region: CASSSRRERETQYF. In nucleotides, the CDR3 is TGTGCCAGCAGTTCGCGCCGGGAAAGAGAGACCCAGTACTTC. This chain uses TRBV12-3 or TRBV12-4 with TRBJ2-5; possibly TRBD2 for D (5 bases). CDR3 length: 14 amino acids. V was pared by 4 bases and J by 4 bases, with 13 bases between.

This clonotype was picked up many times. This chain links TRBV29-1 with TRBJ1-2; 8 bases align to TRBD1. Trimming at V came to 7 bases and at J to 8 bases, leaving 15 bases not matched to a gene. Germline lookup yields CDR1 SQVTM and CDR2 ANQGSEA. This CDR3 contains 14 residues. CDR3 sequence (DNA): TGCAGCGCCCCCCTCCCCGGGACAGGTCACGGCTACACCTTC. Encoded protein: CSAPLPGTGHGYTF.

Of note for this clonotype: This may arise from a read error, as a much more abundant clone is one base away. The chain is built from TRBV15 and TRBJ2-5; the D gene is possibly TRBD1 (5 bases). The CDR3 length is 13 residues. The germline V gene encodes CDR1 LNHNV and CDR2 YYDKDF (reference sequence). The CDR3 loop reads CATGRVTQEAQYF. The CDR3 nucleotides are TGTGCCACCGGCAGGGTTACCCAAGAGGCCCAGTACTTC.

A remark on this clonotype: At one of its ends the junction is not consistent with the germline gene, which may arise from a read error. V gene TRBV2 combines with J gene TRBJ2-7, with D tentatively TRBD1 (5 bases). The J call could be wrong; TRBJ2-1 is a better fit for the DNA end. Germline loops: CDR1 SNHLY, CDR2 FYNNEI. The CDR3 has 14 residues. CDR3 sequence (DNA): TGTGCCAGCAGCGAAGTCAGGGCCTTGGGGGAGCAGTTCTTC. This gives the protein CASSEVRALGEQFF.

The CDR3 DNA is TGTGCCAGCAGCGCCGATCCGACAGGGGGCTACGAGCAGTACTTC. Translation: CASSADPTGGYEQYF. This chain joins TRBV25-1 and TRBJ2-7, with 9 positions matching TRBD1. The CDR3 length is 15 residues. Unmatched junction bases numbered 9, after V lost 6 bases and J lost 3 bases. CDR1 MGHDK and CDR2 SYGVNS come from the germline V gene.

This clonotype occurred many times. The V call is TRBV2, the J call TRBJ2-7; no definite D call. The CDR3 loop spans 13 amino acids. CDR1 is SNHLY, CDR2 FYNNEI, per germline. The germline V and J ends were trimmed by 3 bases and 1 base, with 7 bases remaining between them. CDR3 region: CASSEWQSYEQYF. CDR3 sequence (DNA): TGTGCCAGCAGTGAGTGGCAGTCCTACGAGCAGTACTTC.

This clonotype showed up many times. V usage is TRBV10-3 and J usage is TRBJ2-5; D possibly uses TRBD1 or TRBD2 (5 bases each). Germline-derived CDR1 and CDR2 are ENHRY and SYGVKD. The CDR3 is 14 residues long. V was cut by 6 bases and J by 5 bases, with 16 bases left in between. The CDR3 nucleotides are TGTGCCATCAGAGAGACCGGGGACGCCGAGACCCAGTACTTC. This encodes CAIRETGDAETQYF.

On this clonotype: One base away lies a much larger clone, so this may be a sequencing read error. This chain links TRBV9 with TRBJ2-7; 10 bases agree with TRBD1. The CDR3 has 15 amino acids. Looked up from germline, CDR1 is SGDLS and CDR2 is YYNGEE. In DNA form, the CDR3 reads TGTGCCAGCAGCGCCTCCCGGGACAGGGGCTACAAGCAGTACTTC. Translated: CASSASRDRGYKQYF.

This clonotype was observed a few times. The chain joins TRBV25-1 to TRBJ2-1; possibly TRBD1 for D (6 bases). V lost 11 bases to trimming and J lost 5 bases, with 16 bases between them. This CDR3 spans 13 amino acids. CDR1 and CDR2 from the germline V gene are MGHDK and SYGVNS. CDR3: CAVSTGLHNEQFF. CDR3 nucleotide sequence: TGTGCCGTCTCAACAGGGCTCCACAATGAGCAGTTCTTC.

With respect to this clonotype: A much bigger clone sits one base away, suggesting this may be a read error. A read error is likely, as this CDR3 ends without the conserved phenylalanine or tryptophan. V usage is TRBV19 and J usage is TRBJ1-5, with TRBD1 as a possible D gene (6 bases). The CDR3 is 13 residues long. The germline gives CDR1 LNHDA, CDR2 SQIVND (reference sequence). DNA for the CDR3: TGTGACTCCAGGGGTTATAGCAATCAGCCCCAGCATCTT. Protein product: CDSRGYSNQPQHL.

The chain employs TRBV19 and TRBJ1-1; D possibly corresponds to TRBD1 (6 bases). Germline V gives CDR1 LNHDA, CDR2 SQIVND (reference sequence). The CDR3 extends over 15 amino acids. Trimming removed 6 bases from V and 5 bases from J, with 19 bases in between. In DNA form, the CDR3 reads TGTGCCAGTAGCAAACTAGCAGGGGATGGGACTGAAGCTTTCTTT. This codes for CASSKLAGDGTEAFF.

This chain connects TRBV20-1 to TRBJ2-3; the match to TRBD2 covers 10 bases. Per the germline V gene, CDR1 is DFQATT and CDR2 is SNEGSKA (reference sequence). The CDR3 spans 17 residues. Trimming removed 2 bases from V and 8 bases from J; junction bases left unmatched: 16. The CDR3 nucleotides read TGCAGTGCTAGATCCCGTTTCACAGCGGGGGGGCGGAGTACGCAGTATTTT. Translating gives CSARSRFTAGGRSTQYF.

This chain links TRBV7-2 with TRBJ1-2, with a tentative D call TRBD1 (5 bases). Per germline, CDR1 SGHTA and CDR2 FQGNSA. Trimming left V 3 bases short and J 0 bases short, with 17 bases between. The CDR3 has 17 residues. Here the CDR3 DNA reads TGTGCCAGCAGCTTTAGTGATTTGGGGGGAGCTAACTATGGCTACACCTTC. The encoded protein is CASSFSDLGGANYGYTF.

Only a few counts were recorded for this clonotype. V usage is TRBV19 and J usage is TRBJ2-7, with D possibly being TRBD2 (5 bases). The CDR3 has 15 amino acids. CDR1 and CDR2 (germline): LNHDA, SQIVND (reference sequence). V shed 10 bases and J shed 1 base, with 20 bases lying between them. The CDR3 DNA reads TGTGCCACCAGAAAATTGAGCGGAAATTCCTACGAGCAGTACTTC. It yields the protein CATRKLSGNSYEQYF.

This clonotype was counted at least ten times. The rearrangement joins TRBV29-1 to TRBJ1-1, with D unresolved. Per the germline V gene, CDR1 is SQVTM and CDR2 is ANQGSEA. Between the trimmed V and J ends, which lost 3 bases and 6 bases, there was a span of 8 bases. The CDR3 consists of 11 residues. CDR3 nucleotide sequence: TGCAGCGTTGACTTTCTCTCTGAAGCTTTCTTT. This encodes CSVDFLSEAFF.

The chain couples TRBV13 to TRBJ1-1; TRBD1 agrees at 10 bases. Looked up from germline, CDR1 is PRHDT and CDR2 is FYEKMQ (reference sequence). This CDR3 region has 16 residues. V shed 3 bases and J 2 bases; nucleotides not matched to a gene: 6. The chain's CDR3 is CASSFAGTGANTEAFF. CDR3 sequence (DNA): TGTGCCAGCAGCTTCGCCGGGACAGGGGCTAACACTGAAGCTTTCTTT.

With respect to this clonotype: A read error may explain this, as a much larger clone is one base away. The chain combines TRBV5-1 with TRBJ1-2, with a tentative D call TRBD1 (5 bases). The CDR3 contains 15 residues. From germline, CDR1 is SGHRS and CDR2 YFSETQ. CDR3 sequence: CAGSPGTAANYGYTF. The DNA for the CDR3 is TGCGCCGGCAGCCCCGGGACGGCAGCAAACTATGGCTACACCTTC.

This rearrangement joins TRBV7-3 to TRBJ1-6; TRBD1 is a possible D gene (6 bases). Germline CDR1 reads SGHTA; CDR2 reads FQGTGA. This CDR3 spans 16 amino acids. Trimming took 4 bases from V and 7 from J, leaving 17 bases between them. CDR3 DNA sequence: TGTGCCAGCAGCTATAAACAGGGTGTGGAGAATTCACCCCTCCACTTT. Its protein product is CASSYKQGVENSPLHF. Using reference TRBV7-3 and TRBJ1-6 for the parts outside the CDR3, the full variable domain is GAGVSQTPSNKVTEKGKYVELRCDPISGHTALYWYRQSLGQGPEFLIYFQGTGAADDSGLPNDRFFAVRPEGSVSTLKIQRTERGDSAVYLCASSYKQGVENSPLHFGNGTRLTVT.

This clonotype came up a few times. With a much larger clone just one base away, this may be a read error. The V gene is TRBV4-1, the J gene TRBJ2-7, with 9 bases identical to TRBD1. Germline loops: CDR1 MGHRA, CDR2 YSYEKL. The J segment lost 0 bases and the V segment lost 5 bases, leaving 2 bases of the junction unmatched. This CDR3 has 14 amino acids. CDR3 coding DNA: TGCGCCAGCAGCTGGGACAGGGACTCCTACGAGCAGTACTTC. Protein product: CASSWDRDSYEQYF.

The chain has TRBV2 and TRBJ2-6, with a weak D call TRBD2 (7 bases). CDR1 and CDR2 (germline): SNHLY, FYNNEI. The CDR3 contains 17 residues. Between the trimmed V and J ends, which lost 6 bases and 3 bases, there was a span of 18 bases. The chain's CDR3 is CASSPGGSGDGANVLTF. The CDR3 DNA is TGTGCCAGCAGCCCGGGGGGCTCTGGGGATGGGGCCAACGTCCTGACTTTC. Combining the CDR3 with reference TRBV2 and TRBJ2-6 gives the whole variable domain EPEVTQTPSHQVTQMGQEVILRCVPISNHLYFYWYRQILGQKVEFLVSFYNNEISEKSEIFDDQFSVERPDGSNFTLKIRSTKLEDSAMYFCASSPGGSGDGANVLTFGAGSRLTVL.

This clonotype was picked up many times. This chain links TRBV24-1 with TRBJ1-2; possible D gene TRBD1, 6 bases. The length of the CDR3 is 15 residues. Trimming left V 7 bases short and J 3 bases short, with 17 bases between. The germline V gene encodes CDR1 KGHDR and CDR2 SFDVKD. CDR3 in amino acids: CATSKPGHVDYGYTF. The DNA for the CDR3 is TGTGCCACCAGCAAACCGGGACACGTCGACTATGGCTACACCTTC.

The V call is TRBV30, the J call TRBJ1-1, with 8 bases that match TRBD1. CDR3 length equals 13 residues. V lost 2 bases to trimming and J lost 6 bases; unmatched junction nucleotides: 5. Germline values: CDR1 GTSNPN, CDR2 SVGIG (reference sequence). In nucleotides, the CDR3 is TGTGCCTGGAGTACCCTGGACAGGGCTGAAGCTTTCTTT. It yields the protein CAWSTLDRAEAFF.

The rearrangement uses TRBV24-1 and TRBJ2-7; 8 bases map to TRBD1. The tail of the sequence fits TRBJ2-5 better, so the J call may be wrong. CDR3 size: 14 residues. Germline CDR1 KGHDR, CDR2 SFDVKD. The CDR3 DNA reads TGTGCCACCAGTGACGCCCGGACAGGGGAGACCCAGTACTTC. Residues: CATSDARTGETQYF.

The sample holds many counts of this clonotype. The V call is TRBV6-6, the J call TRBJ1-1; D perhaps matches TRBD1 (5 bases). Germline-derived CDR1 and CDR2 are MNHNY and SVGAGI (reference sequence). The V end lost 2 bases, the J end lost 8 bases, and 12 bases lay between the germline ends. The CDR3 loop spans 13 amino acids. The CDR3 spells CASSYVGGDEAFF. Here the CDR3 DNA reads TGTGCCAGCAGTTACGTGGGGGGTGACGAAGCTTTCTTT.

In this sample, this clonotype turned up a few times. J is TRBJ2-7 and V is TRBV11-1, with D possibly TRBD1 on 5 matching bases. The V end lost 8 bases, the J end lost 3 bases, and 11 bases lay between the germline ends. Per the germline V gene, CDR1 is SGHAT and CDR2 is FQDESV (reference sequence). The CDR3 runs to 12 residues. CDR3 bases: TGTGCCAGCGAGACAGTTTACTACGAGCAGTACTTC. Encoded protein: CASETVYYEQYF.